This TCR beta chain originates from a study of T cell repertoires in cytomegalovirus infection. The overall study: Evidence of both CMV infection and a matching HLA type came from public TCR beta signatures.

Turning to this clonotype: The antigen is not known.

One entry per CDR3 protein results from TCRdb running MiXCR on the reads. Counted here are around 550,000 distinct CDR3 sequences, 26% occurring once; the ten biggest clones make up about 12%. Findings of the study overall: Ex vivo, HLA-C-restricted CMV-specific TCR beta clonotypes prevailed over the rest of the response. Based on cumulative public TCR beta family frequency, carriers of CMV plus the relevant HLA were identified.

The ends were cut back, 5 bases at V and 5 bases at J, with 7 bases in the middle. In germline, CDR1 is SNHLY, CDR2 FYNNEI. The CDR3 loop spans 12 amino acids. The J gene is TRBJ2-1, the V gene TRBV2, with unresolved D. The receptor was derived from a human donor in good health (CMV status not recorded). Some clones in this sample may be carry-over from other donors' samples. Sequencing used PBMCs. CDR3 protein: CASSFTDNEQFF. The DNA for the CDR3 is TGTGCCAGCAGTTTTACGGACAATGAGCAGTTCTTC.